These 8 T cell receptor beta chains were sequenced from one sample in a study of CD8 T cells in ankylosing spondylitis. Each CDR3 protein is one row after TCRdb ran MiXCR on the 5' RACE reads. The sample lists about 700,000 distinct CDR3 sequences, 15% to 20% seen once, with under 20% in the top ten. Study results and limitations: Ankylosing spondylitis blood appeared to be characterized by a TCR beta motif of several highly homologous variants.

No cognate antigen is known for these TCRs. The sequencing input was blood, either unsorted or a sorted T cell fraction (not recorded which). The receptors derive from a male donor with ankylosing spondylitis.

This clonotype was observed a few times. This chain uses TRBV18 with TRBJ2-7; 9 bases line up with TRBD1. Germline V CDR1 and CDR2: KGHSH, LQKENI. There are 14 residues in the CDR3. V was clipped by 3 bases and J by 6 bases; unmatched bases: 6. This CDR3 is CASSPPGQGTEQYF. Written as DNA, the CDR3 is TGTGCCAGCTCACCCCCGGGACAGGGTACCGAGCAGTACTTC.

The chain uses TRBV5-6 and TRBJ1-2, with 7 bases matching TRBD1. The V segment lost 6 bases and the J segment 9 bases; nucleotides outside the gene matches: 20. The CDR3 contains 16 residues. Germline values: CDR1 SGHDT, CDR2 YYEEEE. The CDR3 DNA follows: TGTGCCAGCACACCGGGACAGAGTAAAGGCCAGTTCCGCTACACCTTC. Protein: CASTPGQSKGQFRYTF.

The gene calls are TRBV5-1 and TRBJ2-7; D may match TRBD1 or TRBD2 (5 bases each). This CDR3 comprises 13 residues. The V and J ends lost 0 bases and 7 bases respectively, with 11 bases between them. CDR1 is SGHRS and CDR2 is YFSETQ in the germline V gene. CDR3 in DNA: TGCGCCAGCAGCTTGGGAGGGGCGGATGAGCAGTACTTC. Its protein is CASSLGGADEQYF.

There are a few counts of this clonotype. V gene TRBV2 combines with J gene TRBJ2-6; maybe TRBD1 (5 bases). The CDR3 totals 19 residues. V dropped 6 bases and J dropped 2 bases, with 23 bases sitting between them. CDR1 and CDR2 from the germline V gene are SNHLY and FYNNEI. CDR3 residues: CASRGPGLVFSPGANVLTF. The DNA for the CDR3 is TGTGCCAGCAGAGGGCCAGGGTTAGTTTTTTCCCCTGGGGCCAACGTCCTGACTTTC.

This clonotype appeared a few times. CDR3 in amino acids: CASSDHPPRRPDPYGYTF. As DNA, the CDR3 is TGTGCCAGCAGCGACCATCCACCCCGACGGCCGGACCCCTATGGCTACACCTTC. This sequence joins TRBV11-2 and TRBJ1-2; D is uncertain. The germline V gene encodes CDR1 SGHAT and CDR2 FQNNGV. CDR3 length: 18 residues. V lost 5 bases, J lost 4 bases, and 26 bases lay in between.

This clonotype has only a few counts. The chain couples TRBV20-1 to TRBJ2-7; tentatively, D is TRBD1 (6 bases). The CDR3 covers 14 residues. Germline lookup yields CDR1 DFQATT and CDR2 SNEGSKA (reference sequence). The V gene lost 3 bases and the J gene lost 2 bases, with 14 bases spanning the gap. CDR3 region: CSASSGELPYEQYF. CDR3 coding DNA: TGCAGTGCTAGCTCAGGGGAACTTCCCTACGAGCAGTACTTC.

DNA of the CDR3: TGTGCCATCAGTGAGTCGCCAGGGTCTGGCTATGGCTACACCTTC. It encodes CAISESPGSGYGYTF. V usage is TRBV10-3 and J usage is TRBJ1-2; tentative D call: TRBD1 (5 bases). The V and J ends lost 0 bases and 4 bases respectively, with 12 bases between them. The germline V gene has CDR1 ENHRY and CDR2 SYGVKD. This CDR3 contains 15 residues.

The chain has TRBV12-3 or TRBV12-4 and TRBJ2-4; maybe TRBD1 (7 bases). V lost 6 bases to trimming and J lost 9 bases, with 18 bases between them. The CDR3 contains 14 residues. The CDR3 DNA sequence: TGTGCCAGCAGCCAGGGGGGCGGGTTGGGCATTCAGTACTTC. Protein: CASSQGGGLGIQYF.